Sequencing of this T cell receptor (beta chain) was carried out in a study of T cells in Graves' hyperthyroidism and ophthalmopathy. About the research overall: Peripheral blood collection took place at initial diagnosis, before any treatment.

This clonotype appeared many times. Its specificity is not known. Those patients with uncontrolled infection, other autoimmune disease, pregnancy or lactation were excluded. V dropped 2 bases and J dropped 12; count of bases not matched to a gene: 17. The CDR3 has 18 residues. It was RNA transcripts that yielded the amplified TCR beta CDR3 regions. First-round RT-PCR targeting the TCR CDR3 was performed with the HTBI primer set. TCRdb redid the calling of the multiplex PCR reads with MiXCR, one entry per CDR3 protein. This table has about 640,000 distinct CDR3 sequences, about 15% appearing once. Findings and caveats of the study: The model identified upcoming ophthalmopathy a median around 7.1 months ahead of onset. Blood also contained most expanded thyroid clonotypes above 0.001.

The gene calls are TRBV12-3 or TRBV12-4 and TRBJ2-1; 12 positions match TRBD2. Sequenced material: blood. This clonotype originated in a woman aged 45-59 years with Graves' ophthalmopathy. CDR3 DNA sequence: TGTGCCAGCAGTTTAAGACTAGCGGGAGTATTCCCTACGACTGGGCAGTTCTTC. Translated, it gives CASSLRLAGVFPTTGQFF.